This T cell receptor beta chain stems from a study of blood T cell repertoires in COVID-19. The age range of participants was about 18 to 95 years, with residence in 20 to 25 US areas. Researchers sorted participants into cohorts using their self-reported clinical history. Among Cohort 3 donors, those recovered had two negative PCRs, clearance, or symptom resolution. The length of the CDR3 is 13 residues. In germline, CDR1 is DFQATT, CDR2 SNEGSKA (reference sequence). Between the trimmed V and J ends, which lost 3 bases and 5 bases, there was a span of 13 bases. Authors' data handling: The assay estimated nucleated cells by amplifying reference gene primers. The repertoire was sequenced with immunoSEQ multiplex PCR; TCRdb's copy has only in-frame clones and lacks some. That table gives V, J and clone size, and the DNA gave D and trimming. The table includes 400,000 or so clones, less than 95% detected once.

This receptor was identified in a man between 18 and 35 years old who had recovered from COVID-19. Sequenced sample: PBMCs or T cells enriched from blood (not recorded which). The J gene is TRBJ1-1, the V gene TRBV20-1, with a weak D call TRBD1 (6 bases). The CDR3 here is CSASPGVLTEAFF. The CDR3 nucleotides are TGCAGTGCTAGTCCAGGGGTGTTGACTGAAGCTTTCTTT.